Below are 27 T cell receptor beta chains sequenced from a single sample in a study of T cell clones after liver transplantation. Profiled with immunoSEQ multiplex PCR; TCRdb holds only in-frame clones, not every one. This table holds more than 95,000 clones, 82% found once. Sequencing was performed on CD4+ T cells from blood, taken before liver transplant. The receptor source for this set is a human donor who received a liver transplant.

The chain joins TRBV7-2 to TRBJ2-5; 7 bases agree with TRBD2. V was pared by 7 bases and J by 1 base, with 9 bases of the junction left unmatched. The CDR3 is 15 amino acids. The germline V gene encodes CDR1 SGHTA and CDR2 FQGNSA. The CDR3 DNA sequence: TGTGCCAGCAACTATATAAGCGGGGCCCAAGAGACCCAGTACTTC. Its translation: CASNYISGAQETQYF. Together with reference TRBV7-2 and TRBJ2-5, the CDR3 gives the full variable domain: GAGVSQSPSNKVTEKGKDVELRCDPISGHTALYWYRQSLGQGLEFLIYFQGNSAPDKSGLPSDRFSAERTGGSVSTLTIQRTQQEDSAVYLCASNYISGAQETQYFGPGTRLLVL.

The V call is TRBV11-2, the J call TRBJ1-1; 9 bases fit TRBD1. This CDR3 region has 15 residues. Unmatched junction bases numbered 5, after V lost 1 base and J lost 5 bases. From germline, CDR1 is SGHAT and CDR2 FQNNGV. CDR3: CASSLGGTGWTEAFF. In nucleotides, the CDR3 is TGTGCCAGCAGCTTAGGCGGGACAGGGTGGACTGAAGCTTTCTTT.

V and J are TRBV14 and TRBJ1-1; D is possibly TRBD1 (6 bases). CDR3 length: 13 amino acids. Germline V gives CDR1 SGHDN, CDR2 FVKESK. The V and J ends lost 3 bases and 8 bases respectively, with 13 bases between them. The DNA for the CDR3 is TGTGCCAGCAGCCATCCGGGGGCCAGGGAAGCTTTCTTT. Translated: CASSHPGAREAFF. Full variable domain (missing parts from reference TRBV14 and TRBJ1-1): EAGVTQFPSHSVIEKGQTVTLRCDPISGHDNLYWYRRVMGKEIKFLLHFVKESKQDESGMPNNRFLAERTGGTYSTLKVQPAELEDSGVYFCASSHPGAREAFFGQGTRLTVV.

The chain joins TRBV5-1 to TRBJ1-1; TRBD1 might be the D (5 bases). The germline V gene has CDR1 SGHRS and CDR2 YFSETQ. The CDR3 is 16 amino acids. The V end lost 4 bases, the J end lost 3 bases, and 19 bases lay between the germline ends. Here the CDR3 DNA reads TGCGCCAGCAGCCCGTGGTCCCTGGCGGGGGACACTGAAGCTTTCTTT. It translates to CASSPWSLAGDTEAFF.

The rearrangement joins TRBV9 to TRBJ1-3; D gene unclear. This CDR3 spans 16 amino acids. Germline V lookup: CDR1 SGDLS, CDR2 YYNGEE. Deletions cut 0 bases from V and 0 bases from J, with 10 bases between. CDR3 coding DNA: TGTGCCAGCAGCGTAGGGATAGAAATCTCTGGAAACACCATATATTTT. Its protein product is CASSVGIEISGNTIYF.

The V and J genes are TRBV7-9 and TRBJ2-4, with D possibly matching TRBD1 (5 bases). V was cut by 0 bases and J by 7 bases, with 13 bases left in between. CDR1 and CDR2 from the germline V gene are SEHNR and FQNEAQ (reference sequence). The CDR3 is made up of 15 amino acids. The CDR3 sequence is CASSLAMGLTNIQYF. The CDR3 DNA follows: TGTGCCAGCAGCTTAGCTATGGGGCTAACGAACATTCAGTACTTC.

The chain couples TRBV5-1 to TRBJ2-5, with D possibly called TRBD1 or TRBD2 (6 bases each). Germline-derived CDR1 and CDR2 are SGHRS and YFSETQ. V gave up 0 bases and J gave up 2 bases, with 14 bases separating them. There are 16 residues in the CDR3. The DNA of the CDR3 is TGCGCCAGCAGCTTGGATGTTGGCGGGACACAAGAGACCCAGTACTTC. It yields the protein CASSLDVGGTQETQYF.

In its sample, this clone was seen once. The chain has TRBV19 and TRBJ1-1, with D perhaps matching TRBD1 (5 bases). Germline values: CDR1 LNHDA, CDR2 SQIVND (reference sequence). CDR3 length: 13 amino acids. Trimming stripped 2 bases from V and 8 bases from J, with 12 bases between. The CDR3 nucleotides read TGTGCCAGTAGTATAATTCAGGGACTGGAAGCTTTCTTT. Residues: CASSIIQGLEAFF.

As for this clone: Additional DNA sequences in this sample encode the identical CDR3. The CDR3 loop is CASTGNTEAFF. The CDR3 DNA reads TGTGCCAGCACGGGAAACACTGAAGCTTTCTTT. The genes are TRBV28 and TRBJ1-1; D is ambiguous. Germline V lookup: CDR1 MDHEN, CDR2 SYDVKM. With 7 bases removed from V and 2 bases from J, the gap between germline ends came to 5 bases. There are 11 residues in the CDR3.

This chain uses TRBV5-4 with TRBJ2-3, with TRBD2 matching 13 bases. V was pared by 3 bases and J by 1 base, with 2 bases of the junction left unmatched. Germline V gene data show CDR1 as SGHNT and CDR2 as YYREEE (reference sequence). This CDR3 has 16 amino acids. The CDR3 sequence is CASSSGLAGGTDTQYF. As DNA, the CDR3 is TGTGCCAGCAGCTCCGGACTAGCGGGAGGCACAGATACGCAGTATTTT. The full variable domain, with the rest looked up from reference TRBV5-4 and TRBJ2-3, is ETGVTQSPTHLIKTRGQQVTLRCSSQSGHNTVSWYQQALGQGPQFIFQYYREEENGRGNFPPRFSGLQFPNYSSELNVNALELDDSALYLCASSSGLAGGTDTQYFGPGTRLTVL.

The chain uses TRBV29-1 and TRBJ2-7, with 8 bases that match TRBD1. The CDR3 is 13 amino acids. The germline CDR1 and CDR2 sequences are SQVTM and ANQGSEA. Unmatched junction bases numbered 12, after V lost 7 bases and J lost 7 bases. CDR3 in DNA: TGCAGCGGAGGGACAGGTGGCACTGGGGAGCAGTACTTC. Amino acid sequence: CSGGTGGTGEQYF.

J is TRBJ2-3 and V is TRBV7-2; 7 bases are a match to TRBD1. Unmatched junction bases numbered 7, after V lost 6 bases and J lost 4 bases. CDR1 and CDR2 (germline): SGHTA, FQGNSA. The CDR3 is 14 residues long. For the CDR3, the DNA is TGTGCCAGCAGGGCGACAGGGCGGGCAGATACGCAGTATTTT. Its protein is CASRATGRADTQYF.

The rearrangement joins TRBV29-1 to TRBJ1-3; no reliable D call. Trimming shortened V by 3 bases and J by 0 bases, and 18 bases separated the two germline ends. Germline CDR1 reads SQVTM; CDR2 reads ANQGSEA. The CDR3 is 17 residues long. The CDR3 DNA follows: TGCAGCGTTGACGTTCCCAACAAGGCCCTCTCTGGAAACACCATATATTTT. As protein: CSVDVPNKALSGNTIYF.

The genes are TRBV28 and TRBJ1-2; D gene unclear. The length of the CDR3 is 12 residues. V lost 2 bases and J lost 6, with 7 bases in between. Per germline, CDR1 MDHEN and CDR2 SYDVKM. CDR3 protein: CASSLQPNGYTF. For the CDR3, the DNA is TGTGCCAGCAGTTTACAGCCCAATGGCTACACCTTC.

V usage is TRBV19 and J usage is TRBJ2-3, with 7 nucleotides matching TRBD2. Germline V gives CDR1 LNHDA, CDR2 SQIVND (reference sequence). J was trimmed by 2 bases and V by 6 bases; bases with no gene match: 11. The CDR3 has 16 residues. In DNA, the CDR3 is TGTGCCAGTAGGGGGGGGTTGGGTACCCTCACAGATACGCAGTATTTT. It is translated as CASRGGLGTLTDTQYF.

The chain is built from TRBV7-9 and TRBJ2-1, with 8 bases identical to TRBD2. Germline V gene lookup returns CDR1 SEHNR and CDR2 FQNEAQ (reference sequence). The CDR3 length is 15 residues. The ends lost 4 bases at V and 9 bases at J; junction bases unmatched: 11. The CDR3 spells CASSSGAGAWGEQFF. DNA for the CDR3: TGTGCCAGCAGCTCGGGAGCGGGAGCATGGGGTGAGCAGTTCTTC.

V and J are TRBV5-1 and TRBJ2-2; tentatively, D is TRBD1 (6 bases). Trimming cost V 8 bases and J 1 base, with 12 bases left between them. CDR1 and CDR2 from the germline V gene are SGHRS and YFSETQ. CDR3 length: 14 residues. The CDR3 reads CASADRKNTGELFF. CDR3 nucleotides: TGCGCCAGTGCCGACAGGAAGAACACCGGGGAGCTGTTTTTT. Combining the CDR3 with reference TRBV5-1 and TRBJ2-2 gives the whole variable domain KAGVTQTPRYLIKTRGQQVTLSCSPISGHRSVSWYQQTPGQGLQFLFEYFSETQRNKGNFPGRFSGRQFSNSRSEMNVSTLELGDSALYLCASADRKNTGELFFGEGSRLTVL.

The chain is built from TRBV4-2 and TRBJ2-3; D might be TRBD1 (5 bases). Germline V gene data show CDR1 as LGHNA and CDR2 as YNFKEQ. With 4 bases removed from V and 0 bases from J, the gap between germline ends came to 14 bases. CDR3 size: 16 residues. The CDR3 region has the DNA TGTGCCAGCAGCCCGCGACAGACGGGTAGCACAGATACGCAGTATTTT. Protein sequence: CASSPRQTGSTDTQYF.

This chain links TRBV28 with TRBJ1-4; the D is unclear. CDR3 length equals 12 residues. Trimming shortened V by 7 bases and J by 7 bases, and 10 bases separated the two germline ends. Germline V gene lookup returns CDR1 MDHEN and CDR2 SYDVKM. CDR3 DNA sequence: TGTGCCAGCACGCCAGGTATTGAAAAACTGTTTTTT. The encoded protein is CASTPGIEKLFF.

This clone was recorded once. The chain combines TRBV7-8 with TRBJ2-1; TRBD2 matches at 8 bases. Germline CDR1 reads SGHVS; CDR2 reads FQNEAQ. The CDR3 length is 14 residues. Trimming at V came to 5 bases and at J to 7 bases, leaving 7 bases not matched to a gene. The CDR3 reads CASSRREGWNEQFF. The CDR3 coding sequence is TGTGCCAGCAGCCGACGGGAGGGCTGGAATGAGCAGTTCTTC.

V gene TRBV10-3 combines with J gene TRBJ1-5, with a possible D match to TRBD1 (6 bases). CDR1 and CDR2 from the germline V gene are ENHRY and SYGVKD. V lost 6 bases and J lost 4, with 13 bases in between. CDR3 length: 14 residues. CDR3 nucleotide sequence: TGTGCCATCAGCCCGACAGGAGAAAATCAGCCCCAGCATTTT. It is translated as CAISPTGENQPQHF.

This chain connects TRBV7-8 to TRBJ1-2, with TRBD1 as a possible D gene (6 bases). The V and J ends lost 3 bases and 7 bases respectively, with 18 bases between them. The CDR3 sequence is 15 residues long. The germline gives CDR1 SGHVS, CDR2 FQNEAQ. The CDR3 sequence is CASSLSSPGQAGYTF. As DNA, the CDR3 is TGTGCCAGCAGCTTGTCTAGCCCGGGACAAGCTGGCTACACCTTC.

The CDR3 DNA sequence: TGTGCCAGCAGCAGACCGCGGACTAGCGGGAGGAACGAGCAGTACTTC. Translation: CASSRPRTSGRNEQYF. The chain combines TRBV21-1 with TRBJ2-7; TRBD2 is the table's D call and was not checked against the DNA. TRBV21-1 is annotated as a pseudogene. CDR3 length: 16 residues.

The rearrangement links TRBV6-5 to TRBJ2-7; no clear D gene. The ends were cut back, 2 bases at V and 2 bases at J, with 10 bases in the middle. The CDR3 is 14 amino acids. In germline, CDR1 is MNHEY, CDR2 SVGAGI. The chain's CDR3 is CASSYAVDTYEQYF. In DNA, the CDR3 is TGTGCCAGCAGTTACGCAGTGGATACCTACGAGCAGTACTTC.

This CDR3 is CASHTVTDTQYF. CDR3 bases: TGTGCCAGTCATACAGTCACAGATACGCAGTATTTT. The V call is TRBV18, the J call TRBJ2-3, with D unclear. CDR3 length: 12 amino acids. Germline V lookup: CDR1 KGHSH, CDR2 LQKENI. V lost 9 bases and J lost 2, with 9 bases in between.

The chain is built from TRBV4-1 and TRBJ2-1; 15 bases line up with TRBD2. There are 19 residues in the CDR3. CDR1 is MGHRA and CDR2 is YSYEKL in the germline V gene. After removal of 1 base from V and 4 bases from J, the junction contained 8 bases not matched to a gene. In DNA form, the CDR3 reads TGCGCCAGCAGCCAAGGGCGGACTAGCGGGAGGGCCGGGTACAATGAGCAGTTCTTC. Translated: CASSQGRTSGRAGYNEQFF.

The V and J genes are TRBV29-1 and TRBJ1-2; TRBD1 might be the D (6 bases). Germline V CDR1 and CDR2: SQVTM, ANQGSEA. The V end lost 5 bases, the J end lost 7 bases, and 17 bases lay between the germline ends. The CDR3 runs 13 residues. The CDR3 reads CSVKPTGIGGYTF. DNA of the CDR3: TGCAGCGTTAAACCCACAGGGATAGGTGGCTACACCTTC.